This TCR beta chain was identified during a study of shared clonotypes between healthy human individuals. Assay used: immunoSEQ multiplex PCR; TCRdb lists only in-frame clones, some missing. The sample carries approximately 720,000 clones, roughly 70% recorded once. V was cut by 1 base and J by 4 bases, with 13 bases left in between. Germline-derived CDR1 and CDR2 are SGHVS and FQNEAQ. This CDR3 contains 15 residues. The chain combines TRBV7-8 with TRBJ1-2; D is ambiguous. The sequence was obtained from a woman aged 25-40 years in good health. Material: memory CD4+ T cells sorted from blood. Sample subset: CD45RA-negative fraction. CDR3 region: CASSLESSGIYGYTF. In DNA form, the CDR3 reads TGTGCCAGCAGCTTAGAGTCGTCGGGGATCTATGGCTACACCTTC.